Listed below are T cell receptor beta chains from one sample, sequenced in a study of T cell responses to AZD1222 COVID-19 vaccine. The table came from immunoSEQ multiplex PCR; TCRdb's copy has only in-frame clones and leaves some out. The sample records some 120,000 clones, approximately 85% being singletons. The sample consisted of peripheral blood, taken on day 0 of AZD1222 vaccination. The receptor set was obtained from an adult in good health. The CDR3 runs from the conserved cysteine through the conserved F or W.

J gene	V gene	CDR3 protein
TRBJ2-7	TRBV5-5	CASSLFLGGGNEQYF
TRBJ1-6	TRBV5-4	CASSFDRGHNSPLHF
TRBJ2-3	TRBV18	CASSPSVGTDTQYF
TRBJ2-7	TRBV7-2	CASSWAPTGGYEQYF
TRBJ1-1	TRBV12-5	CASGLTMNTEAFF
TRBJ1-1	TRBV4-1	CASSQDPGGNTEAFF
TRBJ2-5	TRBV18	CASSLILAGGSDGQETQYF
TRBJ2-7	TRBV6-2/TRBV6-3	CASSYLGGSYEQYF
TRBJ2-2	TRBV7-3	CASSSAFGPPKGELFF
TRBJ1-2	TRBV5-1	CASSLAYRVGVYGYTF
TRBJ1-6	TRBV6-5	CASSYETANSPLHF
TRBJ2-1	TRBV10-1	CASSSSENNEQFF
TRBJ2-1	TRBV20-1	CSASRLAGGPLSYNEQFF